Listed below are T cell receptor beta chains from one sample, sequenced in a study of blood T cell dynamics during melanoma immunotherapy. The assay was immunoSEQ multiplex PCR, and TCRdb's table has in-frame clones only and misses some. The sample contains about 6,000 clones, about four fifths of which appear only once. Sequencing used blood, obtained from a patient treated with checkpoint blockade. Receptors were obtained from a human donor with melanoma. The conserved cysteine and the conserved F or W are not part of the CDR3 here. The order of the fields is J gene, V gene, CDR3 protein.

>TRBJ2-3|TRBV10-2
ASSERWGFGAAMQY
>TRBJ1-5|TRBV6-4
ASSEGSNQPQH
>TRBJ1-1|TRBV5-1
ASSFTENEAF
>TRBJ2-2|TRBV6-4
ASSESGENTGELF
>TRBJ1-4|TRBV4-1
ASSHSIGTGNEKLF
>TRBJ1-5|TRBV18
ASSNAGTQH
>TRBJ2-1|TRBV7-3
ASSNPGTSGEQF
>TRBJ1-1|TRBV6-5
ASRLTRGQNTEAF
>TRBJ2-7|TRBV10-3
AISERGGTVGYEQY
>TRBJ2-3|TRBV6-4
ASSDSVTDTQY
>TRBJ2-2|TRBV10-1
ASSEPGQGAGELF
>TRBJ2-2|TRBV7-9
ASTHLAGVGNTGELF
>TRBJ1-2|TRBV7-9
ASSLQGNYGYT
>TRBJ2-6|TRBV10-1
ASSDSRRGANVLT
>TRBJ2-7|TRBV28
ASRDLAGGTYEQY
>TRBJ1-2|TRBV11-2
ASSRGGGYGYT
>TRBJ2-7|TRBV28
ASSSIAGTYEQY
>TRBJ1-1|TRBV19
ASTPVLSAEAF
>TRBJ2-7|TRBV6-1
ASTGSGAEQY